Listed here are 13 T cell receptor beta chains from one sample, sequenced in a study of T-cell reconstitution after alpha-beta-depleted transplantation in children. The TCRbeta library incorporated unique molecular identifiers. TCRdb analysed the PCR reads with MiXCR anew, one entry per CDR3 protein. This sample has about 540,000 distinct CDR3 sequences, with approximately 16% found just once. The source was PBMCs from the stem cell graft donor, collected from the stem cell graft. Receptor source: a human donor who donated a stem cell graft to a child with acute lymphoblastic leukemia.

This clonotype was detected only a few times. J is TRBJ2-1 and V is TRBV10-3; D tentatively fits TRBD1 or TRBD2 (5 bases each). Germline values: CDR1 ENHRY, CDR2 SYGVKD. The V end lost 11 bases, the J end lost 8 bases, and 19 bases lay between the germline ends. The CDR3 length is 13 residues. CDR3 bases: TGTGCCCCCGGGTCAGGGCAGCGGCATGAGCAGTTCTTC. Amino acid sequence: CAPGSGQRHEQFF.

This clonotype has just a few counts. This chain connects TRBV2 to TRBJ2-2; 12 bases line up with TRBD2. V lost 6 bases and J lost 6; bases outside the gene matches: 5. The CDR3 consists of 15 residues. Germline V gives CDR1 SNHLY, CDR2 FYNNEI. CDR3 protein: CASRPLAGGPGELFF. CDR3 sequence (DNA): TGTGCCAGCAGACCCCTAGCGGGAGGGCCCGGGGAGCTGTTTTTT.

This clonotype was observed a few times. This chain links TRBV7-6 with TRBJ1-1, with D unresolved. Germline CDR1 is SGHVS and CDR2 is FNYEAQ. This CDR3 region has 13 residues. Between the trimmed V and J ends, which lost 5 bases and 6 bases, there was a span of 13 bases. CDR3: CASSRGSQPEAFF. CDR3 DNA sequence: TGTGCCAGCAGCCGAGGGTCACAGCCTGAAGCTTTCTTT.

In its sample, this clonotype was seen many times. The chain uses TRBV12-3 or TRBV12-4 and TRBJ2-7; 7 bases agree with TRBD1. The CDR3 loop spans 14 amino acids. V was pared by 5 bases and J by 3 bases, with 7 bases of the junction left unmatched. The CDR3 DNA follows: TGTGCCAGCAGTAGACAGGGAAGGGGCTACGAGCAGTACTTC. Translated, it gives CASSRQGRGYEQYF.

This clonotype was counted at least ten times. This rearrangement joins TRBV6-5 to TRBJ2-7; 10 nucleotides align to TRBD2. Germline values: CDR1 MNHEY, CDR2 SVGAGI. The length of the CDR3 is 15 residues. J lost 2 bases, V lost 4 bases, and 5 bases had no gene match. CDR3 nucleotides: TGTGCCAGCAGTTCCGTAGCGGGAGGTACCTACGAGCAGTACTTC. Translating it yields CASSSVAGGTYEQYF.

A few counts support this clonotype. The chain has TRBV4-1 and TRBJ2-7; TRBD1 matches 8 bases. CDR3 length: 15 amino acids. V gave up 4 bases and J gave up 5 bases; unmatched junction bases: 10. In germline, CDR1 is MGHRA, CDR2 YSYEKL. CDR3 sequence: CASSLGPGQGDEQYF. The CDR3 nucleotides are TGCGCCAGCAGCCTAGGACCCGGACAGGGAGACGAGCAGTACTTC.

The chain has TRBV15 and TRBJ2-7; no definite D call. The CDR3 runs to 13 residues. Germline CDR1 is LNHNV and CDR2 is YYDKDF (reference sequence). Trimming took 0 bases from V and 5 from J, leaving 8 bases between them. The CDR3: CATSRDNRDEQYF. The CDR3 DNA follows: TGTGCCACCAGCAGAGATAATCGGGACGAGCAGTACTTC.

This clonotype was picked up one time. Germline and junction disagree at one end, which may indicate a read error. The V and J genes are TRBV12-3 or TRBV12-4 and TRBJ1-1, with D possibly matching TRBD1 (5 bases). The CDR3 is 15 residues long. The CDR3 DNA follows: TGTGCCAGCTGTTTTAGGGGTTTAGGGAACACTGAAGCTTTCTTT. Translation gives CASCFRGLGNTEAFF.

This clonotype has more than one count but fewer than ten. The chain employs TRBV20-1 and TRBJ1-2; TRBD1 matches at 9 bases. Germline V gene data show CDR1 as DFQATT and CDR2 as SNEGSKA (reference sequence). After removal of 7 bases from V and 5 bases from J, the junction contained 8 bases not matched to a gene. CDR3 length: 13 residues. CDR3 residues: CSGGTGSGYGYTF. The DNA for the CDR3 is TGCAGTGGTGGGACAGGGTCGGGATATGGCTACACCTTC.

This sequence joins TRBV27 and TRBJ2-1, with D uncertain. This CDR3 is 17 amino acids long. Germline assignment: CDR1 MNHEY and CDR2 SMNVEV (reference sequence). The V end was cut by 3 bases, the J end by 4 bases, with 19 bases between. The CDR3 is CASSFPSPLPHYNEQFF. The CDR3 coding sequence is TGTGCCAGCAGTTTCCCCAGCCCGTTGCCCCATTACAATGAGCAGTTCTTC.

The chain joins TRBV5-6 to TRBJ2-3; unclear D gene. V lost 5 bases to trimming and J lost 2 bases, with 9 bases between them. Germline V gives CDR1 SGHDT, CDR2 YYEEEE. The CDR3 is 13 amino acids. CDR3 loop: CASSGRVTDTQYF. The CDR3 DNA reads TGTGCCAGCAGTGGGCGTGTCACAGATACGCAGTATTTT.

The rearrangement links TRBV14 to TRBJ2-1, with TRBD1 matching over 10 bases. With V trimmed by 6 bases and J by 5 bases, 7 bases remained unmatched. This CDR3 spans 15 amino acids. In germline, CDR1 is SGHDN, CDR2 FVKESK. The CDR3 sequence is CASRRTGGKNNEQFF. CDR3 DNA: TGTGCCAGCAGGAGGACAGGGGGTAAAAACAATGAGCAGTTCTTC.

The chain links TRBV12-3 or TRBV12-4 to TRBJ2-1, with 8 bases identical to TRBD1. J lost 9 bases, V lost 2 bases, and 12 bases had no gene match. This CDR3 comprises 16 residues. CDR3 DNA sequence: TGTGCCAGCAGTTTATATGGGACAGGAGAGTCGGGTGAGCAGTTCTTC. Its protein is CASSLYGTGESGEQFF.